This T cell receptor beta chain derives from a study of vaccination and CD4 T cells after COVID-19. Overall study context: Four females and six males made up the convalescents, with two Hispanic.

Study-wide points: Relatively few convalescent patients were studied, without early post-infection timepoints.

The V and J ends lost 0 bases and 5 bases respectively, with 7 bases between them. The CDR3 contains 14 residues. The germline gives CDR1 SEHNR, CDR2 FQNEAQ (reference sequence). The assay that was used to sequence DNA from cultured CD4+ T cells was the Oncomine TCR Beta short-read assay. TCRdb recomputed calls from the PCR reads with MiXCR, one row per CDR3 protein. The sample carries about 3,400 distinct CDR3 sequences, around 32% recorded once. Notes on this clonotype: Its antigen remains unknown.

The treatment here: approximately nine-day PBMC culture with coronavirus spike peptide pools or control peptides (ViraFEST assay). V is TRBV7-9 and J is TRBJ2-2; no firm D call. Material: CD4+ T cells from blood, cultured in vitro. The sequence was collected from a human donor who had recovered from COVID-19. Here the CDR3 DNA reads TGTGCCAGCAGCTTAGCGCTTGGGACCGGGGAGCTGTTTTTT. Translation gives CASSLALGTGELFF.